The sequence of this TCR beta chain was determined in a study of beta chain features in type 1 diabetes. Study in general: In age, gender and cell yields, patients were similar to healthy donors.

Regarding the study as a whole: Type 1 diabetes patients had fewer VDJ junction insertions and more deletions.

Comments on this clone: Its antigen is unidentified.

CDR3 length: 12 amino acids. In germline, CDR1 is LNHDA, CDR2 SQIVND (reference sequence). The ends lost 8 bases at V and 3 bases at J; junction bases unmatched: 3. Expressed TCRB transcripts were sequenced after all isolated RNA was converted to cDNA. TCRdb's table, derived via immunoSEQ multiplex PCR, lists solely in-frame clones and lacks some. The sample lists about 320,000 clones, around 15% occurring once. The receptor was derived from a young man in good health. Specimen: central memory CD4+ T cells from blood. The V gene is TRBV19, the J gene TRBJ1-1, with 7 bases that match TRBD1. The CDR3 here is CASRDSYTEAFF. DNA for the CDR3: TGTGCCAGTCGGGACAGTTACACTGAAGCTTTCTTT.